The rows below give T cell receptor beta chains drawn from one sample of a study of T cells in Graves' hyperthyroidism and ophthalmopathy. Each CDR3 protein is one row after TCRdb ran MiXCR on the multiplex PCR reads. The table lists about 350,000 distinct CDR3 sequences, over 12% of them singletons. Sequenced input: blood. Source of these receptors: a woman in her sixties or seventies with Graves' ophthalmopathy. The conserved cysteine and the conserved F or W are not part of the CDR3 here. Size is stated for part of the rows, as once, few or many counts, or as a class when the clone is expanded.

clone_size	v_call	j_call	cdr3_aa
few	TRBV28	TRBJ2-1	ASSLPRGTGGYNEQF
few	TRBV5-5	TRBJ1-5	ASSSDTNQPQH
-	TRBV5-6	TRBJ1-1	ASSPQGHTEAF
many	TRBV28	TRBJ2-7	ASSLMLKPAEQY
few	TRBV12-3/TRBV12-4	TRBJ1-6	ASSLRETLH
-	TRBV6-1	TRBJ1-6	ASRGDVRTLH
-	TRBV3-1	TRBJ2-7	ASNGRDRGHEQY
many	TRBV9	TRBJ2-1	ASSDGTGPNNEQF
few	TRBV5-1	TRBJ1-2	ASNPGQGVTAGYGYT
-	TRBV28	TRBJ2-5	ASSSPDGLSRLY
-	TRBV3-1	TRBJ1-5	ASSQVRDNQPQH
-	TRBV7-2	TRBJ1-1	ASSLDRDREAF
many	TRBV7-8	TRBJ1-1	ASSSDRGQNTEAF
many	TRBV5-1	TRBJ2-3	ASSLGLAVPEGSTDTQY
few	TRBV18	TRBJ2-1	ASSPSGKQF
many	TRBV20-1	TRBJ2-1	SASPRAFGTYNEQF
few	TRBV18	TRBJ2-7	ASSRTGVGEQY
many	TRBV9	TRBJ1-5	ASGPGGGHQPQH
many	TRBV5-5	TRBJ2-3	ASSMRTSGSADTQY
-	TRBV5-4	TRBJ2-2	ASSLGLGQGNTGELF
many	TRBV2	TRBJ2-7	ASSESGSYEQY
many	TRBV5-1	TRBJ2-3	ASSLDGSTDTQY
many	TRBV30	TRBJ1-1	AWTRGAPNTEAF
many	TRBV7-2	TRBJ2-1	ASSPRGTSGYNEQF
-	TRBV14	TRBJ2-4	ASSAREERGKNIQY
many	TRBV2	TRBJ2-1	ASSERQVHYNEQF
many	TRBV11-2	TRBJ1-1	ASSSGDFNTEAF
few	TRBV3-1	TRBJ2-2	ASQGARGLAGTNTGELF
few	TRBV3-1	TRBJ2-1	ASSPRGAGLTYNEQF
many	TRBV15	TRBJ2-1	ATSGGKLAVDNEQF
-	TRBV7-3	TRBJ2-5	ASSPTGGVRETQY
few	TRBV5-1	TRBJ2-7	ASSRMLPGNYNEQY
-	TRBV10-2	TRBJ2-2	ASSEVGTSANTGELF
many	TRBV20-1	TRBJ2-7	SAFTPDTGRYEQY
-	TRBV29-1	TRBJ2-5	SVTTGGEVTQY
-	TRBV11-2	TRBJ2-5	ASSLAPLGLAAAQY
-	TRBV15	TRBJ2-6	ATSRGTGGFGANVLT
few	TRBV27	TRBJ1-5	ASSFGRGGDNQPQH
many	TRBV6-1	TRBJ2-7	ASSSPGLAGRSLEQY
many	TRBV28	TRBJ2-7	ASSSLRGGRIYEQY
-	TRBV12-3/TRBV12-4	TRBJ1-3	ASSRFRSGNTIY
-	TRBV9	TRBJ2-1	ASSVGAANEQF
many	TRBV24-1	TRBJ2-1	ATSPRARNEQF
many	TRBV20-1	TRBJ1-2	SAPRTGGYGYT
-	TRBV12-3/TRBV12-4	TRBJ1-1	ASSAQGGSEAF
many	TRBV20-1	TRBJ2-7	SAVASGMGSYEQY
many	TRBV20-1	TRBJ2-7	SARAPGQGSYEQY
few	TRBV7-8	TRBJ2-5	ASSSGLRETQY
many	TRBV27	TRBJ1-1	ASSLSLEGYAVEAF
few	TRBV6-1	TRBJ2-2	AAGVSGRIGELF
many	TRBV28	TRBJ2-7	ASSQTGNYEQY
many	TRBV20-1	TRBJ2-1	SAVAGESYNEQF
many	TRBV3-1	TRBJ1-1	ASSQTQGFEAF
many	TRBV2	TRBJ1-1	ASTSESTEAF
many	TRBV20-1	TRBJ2-7	SADPGGITYEQY
many	TRBV20-1	TRBJ1-2	SASPREHGYT
-	TRBV7-9	TRBJ1-4	ASSLVLRGGEKLF
few	TRBV29-1	TRBJ2-7	SVADYSYEQY
-	TRBV24-1	TRBJ2-3	ATSATSFTDTQY
many	TRBV20-1	TRBJ2-3	SAKSNYFTDTQY